Listed here are 31 T cell receptor beta chains from one sample, sequenced in a study of cytomegalovirus exposure and HLA in healthy donors. The table came from immunoSEQ multiplex PCR; TCRdb's copy has only in-frame clones and leaves some out. In the table there are some 70,000 clones, around 97% of which are singletons. The sample consisted of PBMCs. The receptors here all came from a man between 18 and 29 years old in good health and CMV-seronegative.

The rearrangement links TRBV4-1 to TRBJ2-7; 8 nucleotides match TRBD1. Germline lookup yields CDR1 MGHRA and CDR2 YSYEKL. CDR3 length: 15 amino acids. V dropped 1 base and J dropped 3; count of bases not matched to a gene: 5. DNA for the CDR3: TGCGCCAGCAGCCAAGTACCGGGACAGGACTACGAGCAGTACTTC. Translated: CASSQVPGQDYEQYF.

The chain combines TRBV27 with TRBJ2-3; 8 bases match TRBD1. Germline V CDR1 and CDR2: MNHEY, SMNVEV (reference sequence). Trimming at V came to 3 bases and at J to 5 bases, leaving 7 bases not matched to a gene. This CDR3 is 15 amino acids long. Here the CDR3 DNA reads TGTGCCAGCAGTTTGTTGACAGGGGCCCAAGATACGCAGTATTTT. Its protein is CASSLLTGAQDTQYF.

The genes are TRBV10-3 and TRBJ2-2, with TRBD1 identical over 10 bases. With 2 bases clipped from V and 3 bases from J, the junction kept 3 bases outside the gene matches. CDR3 length equals 16 residues. Germline loops: CDR1 ENHRY, CDR2 SYGVKD. In nucleotides, the CDR3 is TGTGCCATCAGTGAGGGGACAGGGGATTACACCGGGGAGCTGTTTTTT. It translates to CAISEGTGDYTGELFF.

The chain combines TRBV30 with TRBJ1-1; D is uncertain. The V gene's germline CDR1 is GTSNPN and CDR2 SVGIG (reference sequence). The CDR3 has 15 amino acids. Trimming took off 0 bases at V and 2 bases at J, with 13 bases between the two ends. CDR3 protein: CAWSVLMVINTEAFF. The CDR3 DNA reads as TGTGCCTGGAGTGTACTGATGGTAATTAACACTGAAGCTTTCTTT.

This clone occurred a few times. The chain couples TRBV5-4 to TRBJ2-4, with D hard to call. The V gene's germline CDR1 is SGHNT and CDR2 YYREEE (reference sequence). Trimming stripped 7 bases from V and 5 bases from J, with 10 bases between. The length of the CDR3 is 12 residues. The CDR3, as DNA: TGTGCCAGCGCCGATGCGCAAAACATTCAGTACTTC. Translation gives CASADAQNIQYF.

The chain recombines TRBV7-2 with TRBJ2-5, with D perhaps matching TRBD1 (5 bases). The CDR3 is made up of 15 amino acids. Germline V gene data show CDR1 as SGHTA and CDR2 as FQGNSA. Trimming shortened V by 1 base and J by 5 bases, and 14 bases separated the two germline ends. CDR3 sequence reads: CASSLVGALAETQYF. The CDR3 DNA sequence: TGTGCCAGCAGCTTAGTTGGGGCGCTTGCTGAGACCCAGTACTTC.

The chain couples TRBV27 to TRBJ2-3, with TRBD2 matching over 13 bases. V trimming: 4 bases; J trimming: 1 base; junction bases outside the gene matches: 2. The CDR3 is 16 residues long. CDR1 is MNHEY, CDR2 SMNVEV, per germline (reference sequence). The CDR3 here is CASSSGLAGGTDTQYF. The CDR3 DNA follows: TGTGCCAGCAGTTCAGGACTAGCGGGAGGCACAGATACGCAGTATTTT.

V gene TRBV10-2 combines with J gene TRBJ2-7; TRBD2 matches at 9 bases. V gave up 6 bases and J gave up 2 bases; unmatched junction bases: 5. Germline-derived CDR1 and CDR2 are WSHSY and SAAADI. This CDR3 has 14 residues. As DNA, the CDR3 is TGCGCCAGCAGGACTAGCGGAGGGACCTACGAGCAGTACTTC. Protein: CASRTSGGTYEQYF.

In this sample, this clone turned up once. The chain recombines TRBV19 with TRBJ1-2, with D hard to call. CDR1 is LNHDA and CDR2 is SQIVND in the germline V gene (reference sequence). The CDR3 is 15 residues long. The V gene lost 7 bases and the J gene lost 8 bases, with 23 bases spanning the gap. CDR3 nucleotide sequence: TGTGCCAGTACCCCAAAAAACGACGGCGCCGGGGGCTACACCTTC. This codes for CASTPKNDGAGGYTF.

The chain has TRBV13 and TRBJ1-2, with 7 bases that match TRBD1. V dropped 0 bases and J dropped 7; count of bases not matched to a gene: 5. Germline V CDR1 and CDR2: PRHDT, FYEKMQ (reference sequence). The CDR3 is 14 amino acids. The CDR3 protein is CASSLGTGSGGYTF. The CDR3 nucleotides read TGTGCCAGCAGCTTAGGGACAGGGAGTGGTGGCTACACCTTC. Based on the CDR3 plus reference TRBV13 and TRBJ1-2, the full variable domain is AAGVIQSPRHLIKEKRETATLKCYPIPRHDTVYWYQQGPGQDPQFLISFYEKMQSDKGSIPDRFSAQQFSDYHSELNMSSLELGDSALYFCASSLGTGSGGYTFGSGTRLTVV.

This clone was counted a single time. This chain links TRBV5-5 with TRBJ1-1, with TRBD1 as a possible D gene (6 bases). V was cut by 6 bases and J by 0 bases, with 21 bases left in between. This CDR3 has 17 residues. Germline assignment: CDR1 SGHKS and CDR2 YYEKEE (reference sequence). CDR3 sequence reads: CASTLRQEISLNTEAFF. In DNA, the CDR3 is TGTGCCAGCACCCTCCGACAGGAAATTTCGTTGAACACTGAAGCTTTCTTT.

The chain has TRBV7-8 and TRBJ2-7; the match to TRBD2 covers 16 bases. V was pared by 4 bases and J by 3 bases, with 3 bases of the junction left unmatched. The CDR3 runs 16 residues. In germline, CDR1 is SGHVS, CDR2 FQNEAQ. The chain's CDR3 is CASSSGTSGRDYEQYF. As DNA, the CDR3 is TGTGCCAGCAGCTCGGGGACTAGCGGGAGGGACTACGAGCAGTACTTC.

The V call is TRBV5-1, the J call TRBJ2-1, with 13 bases that match TRBD2. This CDR3 is built from 15 residues. J lost 6 bases, V lost 3 bases, and 3 bases had no gene match. The germline gives CDR1 SGHRS, CDR2 YFSETQ. The CDR3 sequence is CASSSWTSGSNEQFF. As DNA, the CDR3 is TGCGCCAGCAGCTCCTGGACTAGCGGGAGCAATGAGCAGTTCTTC.

The chain links TRBV6-5 to TRBJ1-1; a weak D match, TRBD1 (5 bases). V was trimmed by 9 bases and J by 4 bases, leaving 15 bases between them. Germline V CDR1 and CDR2: MNHEY, SVGAGI. CDR3 size: 13 residues. The CDR3 loop is CASVPYRGTEAFF. The CDR3 coding sequence is TGTGCCAGTGTCCCCTATAGGGGCACTGAAGCTTTCTTT.

The V and J genes are TRBV5-8 and TRBJ2-1; TRBD2 might be the D (6 bases). Germline V CDR1 and CDR2: SGHTS, YDEGEE. The CDR3 is 16 amino acids. V was shortened by 2 bases and J by 6 bases, with 18 bases between the two germline ends. CDR3 region: CASSFEAGLSLNEQFF. CDR3 bases: TGTGCCAGCAGCTTCGAAGCGGGCCTCTCCCTCAATGAGCAGTTCTTC.

This clone has just a few counts. The chain uses TRBV7-9 and TRBJ2-7; D perhaps matches TRBD1 (6 bases). This CDR3 is built from 13 residues. The germline V gene encodes CDR1 SEHNR and CDR2 FQNEAQ (reference sequence). V was trimmed by 5 bases and J by 4 bases, leaving 12 bases between them. The CDR3 is CASSPRGPYEQYF. The CDR3 DNA follows: TGTGCCAGCAGCCCCAGGGGTCCTTACGAGCAGTACTTC.

A single count supports this clone. The rearrangement uses TRBV18 and TRBJ1-1; D unresolved. V was shortened by 10 bases and J by 0 bases, with 12 bases between the two germline ends. The CDR3 runs to 13 residues. CDR1 and CDR2 from the germline V gene are KGHSH and LQKENI. This CDR3 is CATLEGLNTEAFF. Here the CDR3 DNA reads TGTGCCACCTTGGAGGGTTTGAACACTGAAGCTTTCTTT.

The gene calls are TRBV7-9 and TRBJ2-5, with 10 bases fitting TRBD2. V was clipped by 2 bases and J by 1 base; unmatched bases: 4. Germline lookup yields CDR1 SEHNR and CDR2 FQNEAQ (reference sequence). The CDR3 consists of 16 residues. In DNA, the CDR3 is TGTGCCAGCAGCTTACTAGCGGGAGAGCCCCAAGAGACCCAGTACTTC. It yields the protein CASSLLAGEPQETQYF.

This chain links TRBV12-5 with TRBJ2-5; D unclear. Germline-derived CDR1 and CDR2 are LGHNT and FRNRAP. V was cut by 0 bases and J by 2 bases, with 10 bases left in between. The CDR3 has 15 residues. DNA for the CDR3: TGTGCTAGTGGTTTGGTACTTGGGCTGCAAGAGACCCAGTACTTC. Its protein product is CASGLVLGLQETQYF.

This chain joins TRBV28 and TRBJ1-5, with 8 nucleotides matching TRBD1. V dropped 6 bases and J dropped 7; count of bases not matched to a gene: 8. Germline assignment: CDR1 MDHEN and CDR2 SYDVKM. CDR3 length equals 14 residues. DNA of the CDR3: TGTGCCAGCAGCCTGGACAGGGTCCTCCAGCCCCAGCATTTT. It codes for CASSLDRVLQPQHF. Filled out from reference TRBV28 and TRBJ1-5, the complete variable domain reads DVKVTQSSRYLVKRTGEKVFLECVQDMDHENMFWYRQDPGLGLRLIYFSYDVKMKEKGDIPEGYSVSREKKERFSLILESASTNQTSMYLCASSLDRVLQPQHFGDGTRLSIL.

The rearrangement uses TRBV15 and TRBJ1-5, with D perhaps TRBD1 (5 bases). The CDR3 runs to 14 residues. Germline CDR1 is LNHNV and CDR2 is YYDKDF (reference sequence). With 2 bases removed from V and 7 bases from J, the gap between germline ends came to 12 bases. This CDR3 is CATSRYGGGQPQHF. The CDR3 nucleotides are TGTGCCACCAGCAGATACGGGGGTGGGCAGCCCCAGCATTTT.

The V and J genes are TRBV19 and TRBJ2-7; possibly TRBD2 for D (5 bases). From germline, CDR1 is LNHDA and CDR2 SQIVND (reference sequence). V lost 3 bases and J lost 2, with 8 bases in between. This CDR3 is 13 amino acids long. The CDR3 DNA sequence: TGTGCCAGTAGTATCGGGGAGACCTACGAGCAGTACTTC. This sequence encodes CASSIGETYEQYF.

This chain joins TRBV5-1 and TRBJ2-3; 7 bases match TRBD2. CDR3 length: 14 amino acids. Germline CDR1 and CDR2: SGHRS and YFSETQ. J gave up 2 bases and V 2 bases, and 2 bases lay outside the gene matches. In DNA form, the CDR3 reads TGCGCCAGCAGCTTAGCGGGGTACACAGATACGCAGTATTTT. This encodes CASSLAGYTDTQYF.

The V gene is TRBV9, the J gene TRBJ1-3; D perhaps matches TRBD1 (6 bases). The CDR3 is made up of 14 amino acids. In germline, CDR1 is SGDLS, CDR2 YYNGEE. The V gene lost 3 bases and the J gene lost 3 bases, with 10 bases spanning the gap. CDR3 sequence reads: CASSETGVGNTIYF. CDR3 bases: TGTGCCAGCAGCGAGACAGGAGTTGGAAACACCATATATTTT.

This rearrangement joins TRBV28 to TRBJ1-2; 7 nucleotides line up with TRBD1. Germline V CDR1 and CDR2: MDHEN, SYDVKM. The CDR3 consists of 13 residues. J gave up 4 bases and V 6 bases, and 5 bases lay outside the gene matches. CDR3 loop: CASSLGQSYGYTF. The DNA of the CDR3 is TGTGCCAGCAGCCTGGGACAGTCCTATGGCTACACCTTC.

The V and J genes are TRBV25-1 and TRBJ2-6; D uncertain. Trimming removed 3 bases from V and 0 bases from J, with 6 bases in between. The CDR3 totals 15 residues. Germline-derived CDR1 and CDR2 are MGHDK and SYGVNS. The DNA of the CDR3 is TGTGCCAGCAGTGATTTCAACTCTGGGGCCAACGTCCTGACTTTC. It encodes CASSDFNSGANVLTF.

In its sample, this clone was seen once. V is TRBV2 and J is TRBJ1-1; 9 bases map to TRBD1. V was pared by 5 bases and J by 2 bases, with 9 bases of the junction left unmatched. Germline CDR1 reads SNHLY; CDR2 reads FYNNEI. CDR3 length equals 16 residues. CDR3 in amino acids: CASSRDRAKGNTEAFF. The CDR3 DNA is TGTGCCAGCAGTCGGGACAGGGCCAAGGGAAACACTGAAGCTTTCTTT.

The CDR3 region has the DNA TGTGCCAGCAGTCAGGGGCGTGCTGGAAACACCATATATTTT. Its translation: CASSQGRAGNTIYF. The gene calls are TRBV2 and TRBJ1-3; maybe TRBD1 (6 bases). The V end lost 5 bases, the J end lost 2 bases, and 10 bases lay between the germline ends. The germline V gene encodes CDR1 SNHLY and CDR2 FYNNEI. The length of the CDR3 is 14 residues.

This clone has only one observation. The rearrangement links TRBV6-1 to TRBJ1-2; perhaps TRBD1 as D (6 bases). The CDR3 has 13 amino acids. The V gene lost 7 bases and the J gene lost 5 bases, with 14 bases spanning the gap. Germline CDR1 reads MNHNS; CDR2 reads SASEGT. CDR3 bases: TGTGCCAGCACCAACGGACAGATTTATGGCTACACCTTC. Its protein is CASTNGQIYGYTF.

This clone was counted a single time. The rearrangement uses TRBV2 and TRBJ2-2, with D uncertain. The germline V gene encodes CDR1 SNHLY and CDR2 FYNNEI. The germline V and J ends were trimmed by 7 bases and 4 bases, with 4 bases remaining between them. The CDR3 is 11 residues long. DNA for the CDR3: TGTGCCAGCACCAGCACCGGGGAGCTGTTTTTT. This codes for CASTSTGELFF.

This chain links TRBV28 with TRBJ2-7, with D possibly matching TRBD1 (5 bases). The CDR3 sequence is 14 residues long. Germline V gene data show CDR1 as MDHEN and CDR2 as SYDVKM. The germline V and J ends were trimmed by 3 bases and 5 bases, with 14 bases remaining between them. The CDR3 bases are TGTGCCAGCAGTTTGTGGGCAGGGAAGAACGAGCAGTACTTC. Translated: CASSLWAGKNEQYF.